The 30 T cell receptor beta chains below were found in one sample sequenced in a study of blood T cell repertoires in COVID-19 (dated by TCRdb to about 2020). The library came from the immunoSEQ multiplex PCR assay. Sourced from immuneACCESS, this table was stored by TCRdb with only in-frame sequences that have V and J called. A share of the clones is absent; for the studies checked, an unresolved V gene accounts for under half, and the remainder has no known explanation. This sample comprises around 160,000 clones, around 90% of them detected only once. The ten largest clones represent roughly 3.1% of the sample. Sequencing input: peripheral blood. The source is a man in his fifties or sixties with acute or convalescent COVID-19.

The CDR3 spells CASSLVSGQGEAFF. The CDR3, as DNA: TGCGCCAGCAGCTTGGTCTCGGGACAGGGTGAAGCTTTCTTT. The rearrangement joins TRBV5-1 to TRBJ1-1, with TRBD1 matching over 9 bases. J lost 7 bases, V lost 0 bases, and 4 bases had no gene match. CDR1 and CDR2 (germline): SGHRS, YFSETQ. CDR3 length equals 14 residues.

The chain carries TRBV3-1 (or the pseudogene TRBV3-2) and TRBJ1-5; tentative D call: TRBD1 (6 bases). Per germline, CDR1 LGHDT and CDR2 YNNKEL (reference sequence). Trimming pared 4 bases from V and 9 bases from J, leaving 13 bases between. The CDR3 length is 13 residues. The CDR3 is CASSREQGSPQHF. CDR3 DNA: TGTGCCAGCAGCCGTGAACAGGGTTCGCCCCAGCATTTT.

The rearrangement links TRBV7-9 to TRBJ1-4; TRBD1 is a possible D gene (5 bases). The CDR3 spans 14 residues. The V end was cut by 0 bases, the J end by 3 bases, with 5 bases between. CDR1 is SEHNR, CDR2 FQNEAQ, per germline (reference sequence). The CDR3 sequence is CASSLAGANEKLFF. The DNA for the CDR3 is TGTGCCAGCAGCTTAGCAGGGGCTAATGAAAAACTGTTTTTT.

The CDR3 DNA reads as TGCGCCAGCAGCCCGGGTATTTCCTACGAGCAGTACTTC. Protein sequence: CASSPGISYEQYF. The chain links TRBV5-1 to TRBJ2-7, with no clear D. Germline lookup yields CDR1 SGHRS and CDR2 YFSETQ. The CDR3 loop spans 13 amino acids. The V end lost 4 bases, the J end lost 1 base, and 9 bases lay between the germline ends.

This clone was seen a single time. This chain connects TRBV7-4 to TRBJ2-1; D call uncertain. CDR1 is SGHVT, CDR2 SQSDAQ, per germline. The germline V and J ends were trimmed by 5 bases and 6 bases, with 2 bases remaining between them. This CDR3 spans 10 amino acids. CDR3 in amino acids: CASSRNEQFF. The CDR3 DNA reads TGTGCCAGCAGCCGCAATGAGCAGTTCTTC.

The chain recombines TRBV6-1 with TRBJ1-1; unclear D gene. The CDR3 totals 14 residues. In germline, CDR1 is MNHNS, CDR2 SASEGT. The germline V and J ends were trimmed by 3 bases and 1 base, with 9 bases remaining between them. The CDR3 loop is CASSESRGNTEAFF. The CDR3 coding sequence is TGTGCCAGCAGTGAGTCAAGAGGGAACACTGAAGCTTTCTTT.

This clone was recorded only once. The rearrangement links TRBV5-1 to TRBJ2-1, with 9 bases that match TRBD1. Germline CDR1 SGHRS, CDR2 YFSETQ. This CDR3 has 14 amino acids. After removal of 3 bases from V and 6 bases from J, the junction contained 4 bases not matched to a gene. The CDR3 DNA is TGCGCCAGCAGCTCCGGGACAGGGTTCAATGAGCAGTTCTTC. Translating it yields CASSSGTGFNEQFF.

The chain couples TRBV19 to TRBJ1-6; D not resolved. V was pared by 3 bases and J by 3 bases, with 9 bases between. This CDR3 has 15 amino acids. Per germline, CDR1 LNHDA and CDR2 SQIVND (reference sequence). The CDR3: CASSISRSYNSPLHF. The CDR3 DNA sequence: TGTGCCAGTAGTATTTCCCGGAGCTATAATTCACCCCTCCACTTT.

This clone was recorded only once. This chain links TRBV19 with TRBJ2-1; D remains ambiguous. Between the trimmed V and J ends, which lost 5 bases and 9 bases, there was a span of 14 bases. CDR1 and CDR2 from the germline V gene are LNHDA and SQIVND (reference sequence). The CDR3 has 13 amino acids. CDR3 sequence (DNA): TGTGCCAGTAGTGTGCTACTACAACTTGAGCAGTTCTTC. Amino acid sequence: CASSVLLQLEQFF.

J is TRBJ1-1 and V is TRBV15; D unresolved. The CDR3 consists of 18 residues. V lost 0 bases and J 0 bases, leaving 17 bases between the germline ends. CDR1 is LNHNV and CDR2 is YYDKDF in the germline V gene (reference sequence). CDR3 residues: CATSRDFNEGFMNTEAFF. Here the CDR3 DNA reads TGTGCCACCAGCAGAGATTTTAACGAGGGCTTCATGAACACTGAAGCTTTCTTT. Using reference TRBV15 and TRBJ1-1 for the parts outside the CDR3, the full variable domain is DAMVIQNPRYQVTQFGKPVTLSCSQTLNHNVMYWYQQKSSQAPKLLFHYYDKDFNNEADTPDNFQSRRPNTSFCFLDIRSPGLGDTAMYLCATSRDFNEGFMNTEAFFGQGTRLTVV.

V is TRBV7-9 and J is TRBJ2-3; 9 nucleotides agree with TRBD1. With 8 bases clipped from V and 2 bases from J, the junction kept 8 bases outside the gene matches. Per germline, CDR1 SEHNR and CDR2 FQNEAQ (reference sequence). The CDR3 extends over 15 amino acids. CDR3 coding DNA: TGTGCCAGCGACCCCGGGACAGGGCCCACAGATACGCAGTATTTT. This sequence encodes CASDPGTGPTDTQYF.

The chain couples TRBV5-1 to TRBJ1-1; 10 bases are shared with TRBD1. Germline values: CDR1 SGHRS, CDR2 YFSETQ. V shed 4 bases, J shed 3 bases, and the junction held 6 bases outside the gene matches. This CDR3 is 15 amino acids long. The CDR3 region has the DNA TGCGCCAGCAGCCCGCGGACAGGGGGGGACACTGAAGCTTTCTTT. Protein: CASSPRTGGDTEAFF.

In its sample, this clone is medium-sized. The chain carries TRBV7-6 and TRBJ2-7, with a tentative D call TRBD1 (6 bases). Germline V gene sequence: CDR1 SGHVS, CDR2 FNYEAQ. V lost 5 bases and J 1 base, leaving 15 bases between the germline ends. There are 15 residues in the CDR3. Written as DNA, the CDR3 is TGTGCCAGCAGCGTCGCAACGGACAGTTCCTACGAGCAGTACTTC. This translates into CASSVATDSSYEQYF.

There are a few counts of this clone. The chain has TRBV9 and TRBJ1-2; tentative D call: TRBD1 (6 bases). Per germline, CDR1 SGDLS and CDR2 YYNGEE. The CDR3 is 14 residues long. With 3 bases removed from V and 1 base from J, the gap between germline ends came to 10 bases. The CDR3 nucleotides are TGTGCCAGCAGCGCGTTACAGGGTAACTATGGCTACACCTTC. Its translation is CASSALQGNYGYTF.

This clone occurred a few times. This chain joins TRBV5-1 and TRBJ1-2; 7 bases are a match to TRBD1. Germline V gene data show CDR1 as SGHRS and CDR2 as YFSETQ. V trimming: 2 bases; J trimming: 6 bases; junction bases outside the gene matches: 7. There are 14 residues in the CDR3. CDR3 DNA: TGCGCCAGCAGCTTATCCACCGGACAGGATGGCTACACCTTC. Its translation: CASSLSTGQDGYTF.

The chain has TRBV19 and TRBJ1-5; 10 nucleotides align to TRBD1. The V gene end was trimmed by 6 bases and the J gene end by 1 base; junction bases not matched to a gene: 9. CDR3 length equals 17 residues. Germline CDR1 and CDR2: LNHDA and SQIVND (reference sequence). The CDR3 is CASRGDRGRESNQPQHF. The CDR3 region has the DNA TGTGCCAGTAGGGGGGACAGGGGACGTGAAAGCAATCAGCCCCAGCATTTT.

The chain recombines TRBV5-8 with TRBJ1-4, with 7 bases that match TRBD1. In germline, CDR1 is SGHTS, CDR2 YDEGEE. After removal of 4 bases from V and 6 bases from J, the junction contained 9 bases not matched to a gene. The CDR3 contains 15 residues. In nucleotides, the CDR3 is TGTGCCAGCAGCCTCGGACAGGTCGAGTATGAAAAACTGTTTTTT. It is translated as CASSLGQVEYEKLFF.

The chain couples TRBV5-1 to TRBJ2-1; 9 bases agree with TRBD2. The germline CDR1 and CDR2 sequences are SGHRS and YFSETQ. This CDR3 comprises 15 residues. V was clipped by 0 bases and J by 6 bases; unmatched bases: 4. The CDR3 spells CASSLVAGEGNEQFF. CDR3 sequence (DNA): TGCGCCAGCAGCTTGGTAGCGGGGGAAGGCAATGAGCAGTTCTTC.

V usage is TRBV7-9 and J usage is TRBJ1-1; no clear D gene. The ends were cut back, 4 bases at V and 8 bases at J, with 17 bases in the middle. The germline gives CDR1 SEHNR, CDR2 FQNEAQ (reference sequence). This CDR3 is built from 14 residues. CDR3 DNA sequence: TGTGCCAGCAGCTCTCAGAGCGGGTCCTCCGAAGCTTTCTTT. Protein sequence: CASSSQSGSSEAFF.

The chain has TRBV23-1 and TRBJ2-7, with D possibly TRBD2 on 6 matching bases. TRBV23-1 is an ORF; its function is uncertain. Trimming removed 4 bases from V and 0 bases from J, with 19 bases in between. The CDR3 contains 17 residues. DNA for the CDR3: TGCGCCAGCAGTCTAAAAGGGGACGGGGGACGCTCCTACGAGCAGTACTTC. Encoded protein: CASSLKGDGGRSYEQYF.

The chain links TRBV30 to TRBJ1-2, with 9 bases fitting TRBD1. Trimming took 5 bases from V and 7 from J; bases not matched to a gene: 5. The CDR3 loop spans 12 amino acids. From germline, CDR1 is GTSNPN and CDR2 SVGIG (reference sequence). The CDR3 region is CAWGTGSAGYTF. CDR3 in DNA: TGTGCCTGGGGGACAGGGAGTGCTGGCTACACCTTC.

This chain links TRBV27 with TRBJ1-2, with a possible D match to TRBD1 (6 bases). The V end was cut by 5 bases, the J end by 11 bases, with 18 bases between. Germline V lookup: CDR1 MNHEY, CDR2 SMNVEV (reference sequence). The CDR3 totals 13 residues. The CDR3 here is CASSLGGGAGYTF. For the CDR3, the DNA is TGTGCCAGCAGTCTTGGGGGGGGCGCAGGGTACACCTTC.

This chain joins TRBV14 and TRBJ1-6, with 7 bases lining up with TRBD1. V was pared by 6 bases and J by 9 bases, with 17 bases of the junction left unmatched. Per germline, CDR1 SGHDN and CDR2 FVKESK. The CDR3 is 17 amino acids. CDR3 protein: CASSTFSLRQGGSPLHF. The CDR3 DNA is TGTGCCAGCAGTACATTCTCCCTAAGACAGGGTGGTTCACCCCTCCACTTT.

CDR3 sequence (DNA): TGCGCCAGCAGTCAATTTACAGGGGGGAGCTATGGCTACACCTTC. Protein sequence: CASSQFTGGSYGYTF. The chain links TRBV23-1 to TRBJ1-2, with 8 bases lining up with TRBD1. TRBV23-1 counts as an open reading frame of uncertain function. The junction had 5 bases not matched to a gene; V was cut back by 1 base and J by 4 bases. This CDR3 is 15 amino acids long.

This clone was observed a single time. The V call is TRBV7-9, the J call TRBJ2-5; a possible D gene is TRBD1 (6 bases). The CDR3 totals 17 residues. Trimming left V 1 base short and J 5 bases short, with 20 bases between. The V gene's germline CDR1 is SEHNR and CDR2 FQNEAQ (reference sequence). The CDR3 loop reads CASSLGVLPGVRETQYF. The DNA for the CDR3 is TGTGCCAGCAGCTTAGGAGTGCTGCCAGGGGTACGGGAGACCCAGTACTTC.

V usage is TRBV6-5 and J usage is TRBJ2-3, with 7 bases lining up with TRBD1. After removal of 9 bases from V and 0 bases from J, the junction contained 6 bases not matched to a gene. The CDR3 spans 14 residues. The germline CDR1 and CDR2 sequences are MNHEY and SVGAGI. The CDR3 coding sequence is TGTGCCAGTGGGTCGACAGGGAGCACAGATACGCAGTATTTT. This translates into CASGSTGSTDTQYF.

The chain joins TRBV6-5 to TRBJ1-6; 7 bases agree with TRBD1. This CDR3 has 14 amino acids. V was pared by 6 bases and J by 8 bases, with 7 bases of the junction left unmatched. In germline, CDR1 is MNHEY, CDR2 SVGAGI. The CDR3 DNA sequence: TGTGCCAGCAGGAGGACAGGAGCCGATTCACCCCTCCACTTT. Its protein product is CASRRTGADSPLHF.

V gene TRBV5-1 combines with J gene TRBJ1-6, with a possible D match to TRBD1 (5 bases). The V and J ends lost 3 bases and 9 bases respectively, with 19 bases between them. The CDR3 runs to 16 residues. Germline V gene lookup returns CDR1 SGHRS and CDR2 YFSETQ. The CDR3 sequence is CASSSEQARMGSPLHF. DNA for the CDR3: TGCGCCAGCAGCTCGGAACAGGCCCGTATGGGTTCACCCCTCCACTTT.

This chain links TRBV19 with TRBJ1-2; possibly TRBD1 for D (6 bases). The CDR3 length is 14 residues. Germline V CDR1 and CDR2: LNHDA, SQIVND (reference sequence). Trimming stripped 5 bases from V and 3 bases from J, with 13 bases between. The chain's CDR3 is CASSPTGNYYGYTF. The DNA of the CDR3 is TGTGCCAGTAGTCCTACAGGGAACTACTATGGCTACACCTTC. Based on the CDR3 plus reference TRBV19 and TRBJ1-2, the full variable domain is DGGITQSPKYLFRKEGQNVTLSCEQNLNHDAMYWYRQDPGQGLRLIYYSQIVNDFQKGDIAEGYSVSREKKESFPLTVTSAQKNPTAFYLCASSPTGNYYGYTFGSGTRLTVV.

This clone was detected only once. The CDR3 here is CASSSQGARGEYF. For the CDR3, the DNA is TGTGCCAGCAGTTCACAGGGTGCGCGTGGGGAGTACTTC. The genes are TRBV6-5 and TRBJ2-7; perhaps TRBD1 as D (6 bases). This CDR3 has 13 amino acids. In germline, CDR1 is MNHEY, CDR2 SVGAGI. The V end lost 4 bases, the J end lost 11 bases, and 18 bases lay between the germline ends.